The clone carrying this TCR beta chain was detected only once. This record comes from a study of technical replicates of blood from a handful of donors. Germline assignment: CDR1 SQVTM and CDR2 ANQGSEA. V lost 7 bases and J lost 6; bases outside the gene matches: 11. The CDR3 has 14 amino acids. Clones were read by immunoSEQ multiplex PCR, and TCRdb kept only the in-frame ones, dropping some. The table lists about 84,000 clones, roughly 98% of them singletons. The origin of this receptor is a human donor in good health. The chain has TRBV29-1 and TRBJ1-4; 7 bases fit TRBD1. Source material: T cells isolated from PBMCs. CDR3 residues: CSGATTGKDEKLFF. CDR3 coding DNA: TGCAGCGGAGCGACGACAGGGAAGGATGAAAAACTGTTTTTT. Full variable domain (remainder filled in from reference TRBV29-1 and TRBJ1-4): SAVISQKPSRDICQRGTSLTIQCQVDSQVTMMFWYRQQPGQSLTLIATANQGSEATYESGFVIDKFPISRPNLTFSTLTVSNMSPEDSSIYLCSGATTGKDEKLFFGSGTQLSVL.